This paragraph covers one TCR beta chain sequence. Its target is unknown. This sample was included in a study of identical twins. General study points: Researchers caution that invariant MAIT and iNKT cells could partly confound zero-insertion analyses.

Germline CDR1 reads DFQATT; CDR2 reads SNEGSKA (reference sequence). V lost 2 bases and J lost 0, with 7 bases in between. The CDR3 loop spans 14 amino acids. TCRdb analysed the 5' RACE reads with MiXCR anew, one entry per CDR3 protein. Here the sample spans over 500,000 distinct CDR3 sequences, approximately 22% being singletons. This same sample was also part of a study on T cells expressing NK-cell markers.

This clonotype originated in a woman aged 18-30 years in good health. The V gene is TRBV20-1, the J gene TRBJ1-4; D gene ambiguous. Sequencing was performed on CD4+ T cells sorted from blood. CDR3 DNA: TGCAGTGCTAGAAAGGGAGCAACTAATGAAAAACTGTTTTTT. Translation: CSARKGATNEKLFF.